The rows below give T cell receptor beta chains drawn from one sample of a study of blood T cell repertoires in COVID-19. TCRdb's copy holds only in-frame clones and misses some; the assay was immunoSEQ multiplex PCR. The sample lists about 59,000 clones, approximately 80% seen once, with around 30% in the top ten. The sample consisted of peripheral blood. These receptors originate from a woman of 80 years or more with active or convalescent COVID-19. Both conserved end residues are part of each CDR3. A D gene is named only where the DNA matches it firmly.

>TRBJ1-5|TRBV9|NA|14
TGTGCCAGCAGCGATACAGGGTACAATCAGCCCCAGCATTTT
CASSDTGYNQPQHF
>TRBJ2-2|TRBV19|NA|13
TGTGCCAGTAGTACAGGGGCTGCCGGGGAGCTGTTTTTT
CASSTGAAGELFF
>TRBJ1-1|TRBV5-6|TRBD1|16
TGTGCCAGCAGCCAGGGGGTTATTATGGGTGACACTGAAGCTTTCTTT
CASSQGVIMGDTEAFF
>TRBJ1-2|TRBV12-3/TRBV12-4|TRBD1|12
TGTGCCAGCAAAGGGACAGGGGATGGCTACACCTTC
CASKGTGDGYTF
>TRBJ1-1|TRBV11-3|TRBD1|13
TGTGCCAGCAGCCAGAGATCGACAGGGGAAGCTTTCTTT
CASSQRSTGEAFF
>TRBJ2-5|TRBV12-5|TRBD2|15
TGTGCTAGTGGTTTGGGTAGCGGGGGCCAAGAGACCCAGTACTTC
CASGLGSGGQETQYF
>TRBJ1-4|TRBV4-3|NA|15
TGCGCCAGCAGCCAAGATCTGAGCGGGAATGAAAAACTGTTTTTT
CASSQDLSGNEKLFF
>TRBJ1-6|TRBV19|TRBD1|14
TGTGCCAGTAGCACCGGGACAGCAAATTCACCCCTCCACTTT
CASSTGTANSPLHF
>TRBJ1-1|TRBV28|TRBD1|14
TGTGCCAGCAGTCAACCAGGGGGAGGCACTGAAGCTTTCTTT
CASSQPGGGTEAFF
>TRBJ1-6|TRBV7-8|TRBD1|17
TGTGCCAGCAGCCCAGCAGGACAGGGCACGACCAATTCACCCCTCCACTTT
CASSPAGQGTTNSPLHF
>TRBJ1-2|TRBV29-1|NA|15
TGCAGCGTTGAAGTGGTTGACAGCCTTAACTATGGCTACACCTTC
CSVEVVDSLNYGYTF
>TRBJ1-1|TRBV6-6|TRBD1|14
TGTGCCAGCAGCTATCAGGGGGGGAACACTGAAGCTTTCTTT
CASSYQGGNTEAFF
>TRBJ2-5|TRBV2|TRBD2|15
TGTGCCAGCGACTCCGGGACTAGCGGTCAAGAGACCCAGTACTTC
CASDSGTSGQETQYF
>TRBJ2-7|TRBV25-1|NA|11
TGTGCCAGCAGGGGAGGGGGCGAGCAGTACTTC
CASRGGGEQYF